This T cell receptor (beta chain) was observed in a study of T cell changes during pregnancy in multiple sclerosis. The data were produced by immunoSEQ multiplex PCR, yet TCRdb's version contains in-frame clones alone and is incomplete. The sample consists of approximately 50,000 clones, 85% to 95% of them appearing once. V gave up 1 base and J gave up 0 bases, with 6 bases separating them. Germline V lookup: CDR1 LNHDA, CDR2 SQIVND (reference sequence). This CDR3 is 15 amino acids long. The chain links TRBV19 to TRBJ2-2; D perhaps matches TRBD2 (5 bases). Specimen: CD4+ T cells from peripheral blood mononuclear cells, collected in the third trimester of pregnancy. This clonotype was obtained from a female donor with multiple sclerosis, enrolled in a pregnancy study. DNA of the CDR3: TGTGCCAGTAGTATAGGACTACCGAACACCGGGGAGCTGTTTTTT. Amino acid sequence: CASSIGLPNTGELFF.